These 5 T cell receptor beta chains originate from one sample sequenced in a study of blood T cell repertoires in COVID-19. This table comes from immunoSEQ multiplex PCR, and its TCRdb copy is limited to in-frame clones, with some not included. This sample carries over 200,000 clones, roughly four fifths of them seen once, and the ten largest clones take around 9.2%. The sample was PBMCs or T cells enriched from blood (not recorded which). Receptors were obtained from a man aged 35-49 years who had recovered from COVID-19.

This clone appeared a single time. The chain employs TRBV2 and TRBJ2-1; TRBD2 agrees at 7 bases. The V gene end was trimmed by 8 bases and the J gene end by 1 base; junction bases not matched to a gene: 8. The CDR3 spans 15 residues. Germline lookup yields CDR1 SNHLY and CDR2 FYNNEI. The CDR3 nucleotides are TGTGCCAGCCGGACTAGTTTGGGTTCCTACAATGAGCAGTTCTTC. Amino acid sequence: CASRTSLGSYNEQFF. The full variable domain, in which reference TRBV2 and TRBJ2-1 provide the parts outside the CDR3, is EPEVTQTPSHQVTQMGQEVILRCVPISNHLYFYWYRQILGQKVEFLVSFYNNEISEKSEIFDDQFSVERPDGSNFTLKIRSTKLEDSAMYFCASRTSLGSYNEQFFGPGTRLTVL.

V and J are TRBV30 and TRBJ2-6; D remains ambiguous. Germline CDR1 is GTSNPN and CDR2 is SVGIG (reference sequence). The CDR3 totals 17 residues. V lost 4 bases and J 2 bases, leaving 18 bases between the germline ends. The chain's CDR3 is CAWTMERTRPGANVLTF. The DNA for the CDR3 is TGTGCCTGGACGATGGAGCGCACCAGACCTGGGGCCAACGTCCTGACTTTC.

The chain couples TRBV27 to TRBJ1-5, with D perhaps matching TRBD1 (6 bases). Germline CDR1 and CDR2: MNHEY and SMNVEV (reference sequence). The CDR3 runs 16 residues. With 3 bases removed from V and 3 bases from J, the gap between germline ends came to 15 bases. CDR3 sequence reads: CASSFEGGGNNQPQHF. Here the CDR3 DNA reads TGTGCCAGCAGTTTTGAGGGGGGGGGAAACAATCAGCCCCAGCATTTT.

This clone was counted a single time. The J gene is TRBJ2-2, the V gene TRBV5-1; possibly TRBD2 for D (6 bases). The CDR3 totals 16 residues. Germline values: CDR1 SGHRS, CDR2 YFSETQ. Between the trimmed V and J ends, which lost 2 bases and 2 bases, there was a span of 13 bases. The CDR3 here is CASSFPGGVNTGELFF. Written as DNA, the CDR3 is TGCGCCAGCAGCTTCCCCGGCGGGGTTAACACCGGGGAGCTGTTTTTT.

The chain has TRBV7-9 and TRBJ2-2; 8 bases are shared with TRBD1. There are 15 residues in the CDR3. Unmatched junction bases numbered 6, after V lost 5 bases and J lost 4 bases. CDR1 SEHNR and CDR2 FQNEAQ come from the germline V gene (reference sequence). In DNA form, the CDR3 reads TGTGCCAGCAGCACCTGGACAGGGACCACCGGGGAGCTGTTTTTT. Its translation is CASSTWTGTTGELFF.